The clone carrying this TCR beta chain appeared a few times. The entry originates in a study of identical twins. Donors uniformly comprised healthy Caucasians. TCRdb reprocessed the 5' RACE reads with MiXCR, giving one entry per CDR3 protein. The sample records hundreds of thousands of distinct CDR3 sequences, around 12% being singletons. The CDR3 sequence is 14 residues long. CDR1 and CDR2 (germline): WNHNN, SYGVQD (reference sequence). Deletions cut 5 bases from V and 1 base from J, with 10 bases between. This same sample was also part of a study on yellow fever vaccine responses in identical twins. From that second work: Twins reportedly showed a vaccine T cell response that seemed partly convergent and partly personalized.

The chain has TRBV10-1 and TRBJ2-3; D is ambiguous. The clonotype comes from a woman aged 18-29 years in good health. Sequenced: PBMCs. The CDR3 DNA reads TGCGCCAGCAGTTTAGGGCAGCGCACAGATACGCAGTATTTT. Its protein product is CASSLGQRTDTQYF.